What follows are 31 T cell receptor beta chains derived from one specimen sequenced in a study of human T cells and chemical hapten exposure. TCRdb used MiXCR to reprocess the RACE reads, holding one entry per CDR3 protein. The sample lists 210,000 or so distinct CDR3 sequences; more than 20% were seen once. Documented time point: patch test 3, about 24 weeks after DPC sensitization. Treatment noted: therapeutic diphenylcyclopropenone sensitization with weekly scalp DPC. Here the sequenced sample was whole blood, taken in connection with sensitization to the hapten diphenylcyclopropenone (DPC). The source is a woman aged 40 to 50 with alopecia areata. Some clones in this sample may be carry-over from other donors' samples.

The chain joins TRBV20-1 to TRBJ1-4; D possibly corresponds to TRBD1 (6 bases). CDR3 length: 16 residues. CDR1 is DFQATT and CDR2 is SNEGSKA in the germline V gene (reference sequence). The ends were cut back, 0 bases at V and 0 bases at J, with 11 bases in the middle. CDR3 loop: CSARDLPGATNEKLFF. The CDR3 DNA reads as TGCAGTGCTAGAGATCTCCCAGGGGCAACTAATGAAAAACTGTTTTTT.

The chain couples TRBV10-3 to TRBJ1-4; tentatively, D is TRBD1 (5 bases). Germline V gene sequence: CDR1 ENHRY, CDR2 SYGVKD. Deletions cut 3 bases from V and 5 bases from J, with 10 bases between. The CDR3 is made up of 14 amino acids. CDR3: CAISDTGRNEKLFF. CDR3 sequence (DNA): TGTGCCATCAGTGACACAGGACGGAATGAAAAACTGTTTTTT.

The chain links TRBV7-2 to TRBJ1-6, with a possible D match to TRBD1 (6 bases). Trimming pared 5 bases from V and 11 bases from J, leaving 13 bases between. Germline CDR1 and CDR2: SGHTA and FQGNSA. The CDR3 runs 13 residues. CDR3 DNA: TGTGCCAGCAGCCGGGATGGGGGGCCACCCCTCCACTTT. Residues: CASSRDGGPPLHF.

CDR3 coding DNA: TGTGCCAGCAGTTTTAACCCTCCCGGGGAGCTGTTTTTT. It codes for CASSFNPPGELFF. The chain employs TRBV12-3 or TRBV12-4 and TRBJ2-2, with D hard to call. The V and J ends lost 3 bases and 6 bases respectively, with 8 bases between them. The CDR3 is made up of 13 amino acids.

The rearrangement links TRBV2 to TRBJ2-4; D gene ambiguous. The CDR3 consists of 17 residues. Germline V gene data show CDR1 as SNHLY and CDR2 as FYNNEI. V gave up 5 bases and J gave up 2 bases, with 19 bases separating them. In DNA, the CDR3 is TGTGCCAGCAGTTCTCGGAAGGGTGAGGTTTCCAAAAACATTCAGTACTTC. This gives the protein CASSSRKGEVSKNIQYF. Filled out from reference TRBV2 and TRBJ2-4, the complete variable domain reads EPEVTQTPSHQVTQMGQEVILRCVPISNHLYFYWYRQILGQKVEFLVSFYNNEISEKSEIFDDQFSVERPDGSNFTLKIRSTKLEDSAMYFCASSSRKGEVSKNIQYFGAGTRLSVL.

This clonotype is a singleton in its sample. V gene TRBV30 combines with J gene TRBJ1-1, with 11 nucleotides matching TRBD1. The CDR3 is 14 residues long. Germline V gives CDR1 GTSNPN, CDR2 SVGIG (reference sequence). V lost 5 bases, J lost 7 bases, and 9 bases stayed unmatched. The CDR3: CAWSTGQGAVEAFF. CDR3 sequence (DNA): TGTGCCTGGTCCACTGGACAGGGGGCTGTTGAAGCTTTCTTT. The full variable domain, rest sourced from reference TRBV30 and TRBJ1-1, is SQTIHQWPATLVQPVGSPLSLECTVEGTSNPNLYWYRQAAGRGLQLLFYSVGIGQISSEVPQNLSASRPQDRQFILSSKKLLLSDSGFYLCAWSTGQGAVEAFFGQGTRLTVV.

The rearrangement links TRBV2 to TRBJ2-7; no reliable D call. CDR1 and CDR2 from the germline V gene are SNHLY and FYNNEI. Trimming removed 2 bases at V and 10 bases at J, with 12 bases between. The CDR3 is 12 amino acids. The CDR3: CASSESGSAQYF. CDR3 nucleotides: TGTGCCAGCAGTGAATCTGGCAGCGCCCAGTACTTC.

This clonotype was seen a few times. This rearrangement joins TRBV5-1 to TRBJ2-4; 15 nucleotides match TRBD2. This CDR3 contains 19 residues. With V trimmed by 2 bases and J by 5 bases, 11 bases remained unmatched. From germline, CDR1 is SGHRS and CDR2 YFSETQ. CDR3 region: CASSLGLAGGPVEQNIQYF. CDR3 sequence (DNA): TGCGCCAGCAGCTTAGGACTAGCGGGAGGGCCGGTTGAGCAAAACATTCAGTACTTC.

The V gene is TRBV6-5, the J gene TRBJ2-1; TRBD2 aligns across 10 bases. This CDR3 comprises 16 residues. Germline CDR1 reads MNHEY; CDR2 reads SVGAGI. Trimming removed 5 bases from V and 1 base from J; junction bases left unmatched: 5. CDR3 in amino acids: CASSIPAGGSYNEQFF. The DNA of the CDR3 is TGTGCCAGCAGTATCCCAGCGGGGGGGTCCTACAATGAGCAGTTCTTC.

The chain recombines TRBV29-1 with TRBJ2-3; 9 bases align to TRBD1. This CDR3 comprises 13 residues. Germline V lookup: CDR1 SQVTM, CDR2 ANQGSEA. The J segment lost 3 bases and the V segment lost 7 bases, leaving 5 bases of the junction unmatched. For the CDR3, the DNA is TGCAGCGGGGGGGACAGGGTAACAGATACGCAGTATTTT. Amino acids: CSGGDRVTDTQYF.

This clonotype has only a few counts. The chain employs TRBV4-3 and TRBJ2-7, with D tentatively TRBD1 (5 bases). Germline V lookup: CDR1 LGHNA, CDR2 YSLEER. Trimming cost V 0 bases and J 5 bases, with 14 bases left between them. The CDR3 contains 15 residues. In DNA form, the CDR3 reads TGCGCCAGCAGCCAAGACCGCGGATTGGGGCACGAGCAGTACTTC. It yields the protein CASSQDRGLGHEQYF.

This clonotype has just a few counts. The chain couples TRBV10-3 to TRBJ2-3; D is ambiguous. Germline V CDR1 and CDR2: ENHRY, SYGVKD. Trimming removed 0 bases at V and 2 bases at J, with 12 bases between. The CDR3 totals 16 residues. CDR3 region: CAISESAGVFTDTQYF. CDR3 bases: TGTGCCATCAGTGAGTCGGCTGGGGTATTCACAGATACGCAGTATTTT.

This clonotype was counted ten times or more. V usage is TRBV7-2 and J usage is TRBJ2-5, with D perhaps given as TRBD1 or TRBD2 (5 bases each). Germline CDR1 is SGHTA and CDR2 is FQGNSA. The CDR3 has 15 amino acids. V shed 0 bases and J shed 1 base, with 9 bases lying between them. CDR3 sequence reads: CASSLAGTSQETQYF. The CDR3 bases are TGTGCCAGCAGCTTAGCGGGGACCTCCCAAGAGACCCAGTACTTC.

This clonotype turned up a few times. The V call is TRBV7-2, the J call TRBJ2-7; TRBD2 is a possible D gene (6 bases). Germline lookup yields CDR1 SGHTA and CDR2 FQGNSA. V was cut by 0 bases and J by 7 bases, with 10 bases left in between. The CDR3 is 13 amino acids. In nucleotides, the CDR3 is TGTGCCAGCAGCTTAGCTAGCGGTGTTGAGCAGTACTTC. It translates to CASSLASGVEQYF.

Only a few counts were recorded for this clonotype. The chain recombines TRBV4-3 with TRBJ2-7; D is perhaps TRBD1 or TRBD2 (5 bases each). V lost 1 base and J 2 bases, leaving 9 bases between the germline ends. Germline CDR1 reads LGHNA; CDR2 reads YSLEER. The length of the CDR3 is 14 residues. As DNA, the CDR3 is TGCGCCAGCAGCCAAGGAGGGGAGACCTACGAGCAGTACTTC. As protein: CASSQGGETYEQYF.

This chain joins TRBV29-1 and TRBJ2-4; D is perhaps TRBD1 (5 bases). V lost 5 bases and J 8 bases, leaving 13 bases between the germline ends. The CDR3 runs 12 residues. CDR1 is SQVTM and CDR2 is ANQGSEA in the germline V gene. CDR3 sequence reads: CSVTAQGDIQYF. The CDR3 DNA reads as TGCAGCGTTACAGCTCAAGGGGACATTCAGTACTTC.

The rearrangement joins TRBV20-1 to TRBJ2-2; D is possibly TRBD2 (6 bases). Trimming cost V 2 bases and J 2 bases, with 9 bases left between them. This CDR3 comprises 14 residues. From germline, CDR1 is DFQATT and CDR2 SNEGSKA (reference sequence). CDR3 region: CSARRDFNTGELFF. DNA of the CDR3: TGCAGTGCTAGACGGGACTTTAACACCGGGGAGCTGTTTTTT.

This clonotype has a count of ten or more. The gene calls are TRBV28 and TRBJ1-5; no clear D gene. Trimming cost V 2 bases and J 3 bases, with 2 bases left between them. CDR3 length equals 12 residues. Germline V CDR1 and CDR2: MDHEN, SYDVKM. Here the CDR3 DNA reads TGTGCCAGCAGTTTAAACAATCAGCCCCAGCATTTT. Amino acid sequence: CASSLNNQPQHF.

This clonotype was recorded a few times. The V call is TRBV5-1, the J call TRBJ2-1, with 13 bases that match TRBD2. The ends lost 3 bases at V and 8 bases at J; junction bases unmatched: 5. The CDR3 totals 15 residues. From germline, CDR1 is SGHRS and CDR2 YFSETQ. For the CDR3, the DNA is TGCGCCAGCAGCTGGACTAGCGGGAGAAGCTATGAGCAGTTCTTC. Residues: CASSWTSGRSYEQFF.

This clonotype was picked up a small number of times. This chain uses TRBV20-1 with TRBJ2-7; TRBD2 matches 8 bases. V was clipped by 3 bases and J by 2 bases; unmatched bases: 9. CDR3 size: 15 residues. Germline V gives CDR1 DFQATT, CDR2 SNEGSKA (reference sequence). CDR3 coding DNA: TGCAGTGCTAGCCCCCCACTAGCGGAAGCCTACGAGCAGTACTTC. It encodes CSASPPLAEAYEQYF.

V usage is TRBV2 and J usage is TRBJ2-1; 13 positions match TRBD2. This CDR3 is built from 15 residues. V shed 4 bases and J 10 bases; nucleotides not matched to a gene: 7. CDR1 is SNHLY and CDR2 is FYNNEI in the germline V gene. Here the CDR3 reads CASSAVGLAGQEQFF. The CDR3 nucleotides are TGTGCCAGCAGTGCGGTGGGACTAGCGGGACAGGAGCAGTTCTTC.

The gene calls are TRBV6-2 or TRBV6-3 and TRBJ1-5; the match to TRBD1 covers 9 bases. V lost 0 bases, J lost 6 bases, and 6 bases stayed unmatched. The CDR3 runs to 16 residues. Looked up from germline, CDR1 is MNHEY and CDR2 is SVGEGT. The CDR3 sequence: CASSYSYRGPGQPQHF. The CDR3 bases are TGTGCCAGCAGTTACTCGTACAGGGGGCCTGGTCAGCCCCAGCATTTT.

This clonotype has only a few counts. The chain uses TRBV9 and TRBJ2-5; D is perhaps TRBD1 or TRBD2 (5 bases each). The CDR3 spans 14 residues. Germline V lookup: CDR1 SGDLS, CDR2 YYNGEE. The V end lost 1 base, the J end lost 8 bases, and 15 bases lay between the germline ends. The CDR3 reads CASSVTGLADTQYF. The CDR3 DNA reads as TGTGCCAGCAGCGTAACGGGGCTGGCAGACACCCAGTACTTC.

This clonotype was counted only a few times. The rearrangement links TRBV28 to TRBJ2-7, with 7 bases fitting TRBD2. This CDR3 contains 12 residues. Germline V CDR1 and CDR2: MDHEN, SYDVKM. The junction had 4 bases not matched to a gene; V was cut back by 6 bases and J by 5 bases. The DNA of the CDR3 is TGTGCCAGCAGGGGAGGGGCAGACGAGCAGTACTTC. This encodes CASRGGADEQYF.

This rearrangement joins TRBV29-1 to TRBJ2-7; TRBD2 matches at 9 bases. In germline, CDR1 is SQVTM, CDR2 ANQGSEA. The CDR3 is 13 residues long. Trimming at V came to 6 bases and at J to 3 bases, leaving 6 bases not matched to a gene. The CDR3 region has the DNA TGCAGCGTGCGGGGACTAGCTCTCTACGAGCAGTACTTC. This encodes CSVRGLALYEQYF.

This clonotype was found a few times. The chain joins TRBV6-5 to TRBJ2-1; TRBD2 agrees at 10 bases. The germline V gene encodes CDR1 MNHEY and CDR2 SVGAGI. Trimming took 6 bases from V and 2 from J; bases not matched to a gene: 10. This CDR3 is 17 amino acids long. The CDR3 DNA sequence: TGTGCCAGCAGGAGGACTAGCGGAGGAGGGACCTACAATGAGCAGTTCTTC. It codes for CASRRTSGGGTYNEQFF.

The CDR3 reads CASSLAPGKETQYF. The CDR3 DNA is TGTGCCAGCAGCTTAGCCCCTGGGAAGGAGACCCAGTACTTC. V and J are TRBV7-3 and TRBJ2-5, with D uncertain. The ends were cut back, 2 bases at V and 5 bases at J, with 12 bases in the middle. Germline V gene data show CDR1 as SGHTA and CDR2 as FQGTGA. The CDR3 runs to 14 residues.

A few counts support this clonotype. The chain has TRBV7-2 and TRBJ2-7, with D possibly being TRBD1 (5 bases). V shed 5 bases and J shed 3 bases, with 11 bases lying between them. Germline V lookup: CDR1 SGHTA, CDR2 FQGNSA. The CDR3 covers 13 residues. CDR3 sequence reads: CASSPDRNYEQYF. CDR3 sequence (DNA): TGTGCCAGCAGCCCCGACAGAAACTACGAGCAGTACTTC. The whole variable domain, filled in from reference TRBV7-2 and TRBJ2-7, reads GAGVSQSPSNKVTEKGKDVELRCDPISGHTALYWYRQSLGQGLEFLIYFQGNSAPDKSGLPSDRFSAERTGGSVSTLTIQRTQQEDSAVYLCASSPDRNYEQYFGPGTRLTVT.

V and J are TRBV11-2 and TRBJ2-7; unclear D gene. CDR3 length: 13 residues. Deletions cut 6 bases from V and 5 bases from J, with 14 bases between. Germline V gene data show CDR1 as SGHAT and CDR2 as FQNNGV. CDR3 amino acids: CASRPVGRHEQYF. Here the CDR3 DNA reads TGTGCCAGCAGACCGGTAGGGCGGCACGAGCAGTACTTC.

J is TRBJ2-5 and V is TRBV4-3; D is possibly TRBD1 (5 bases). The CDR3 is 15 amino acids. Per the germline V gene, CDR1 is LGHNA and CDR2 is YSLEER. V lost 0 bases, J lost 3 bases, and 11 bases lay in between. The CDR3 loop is CASSQDFWGKETQYF. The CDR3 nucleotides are TGCGCCAGCAGCCAAGATTTTTGGGGCAAAGAGACCCAGTACTTC.

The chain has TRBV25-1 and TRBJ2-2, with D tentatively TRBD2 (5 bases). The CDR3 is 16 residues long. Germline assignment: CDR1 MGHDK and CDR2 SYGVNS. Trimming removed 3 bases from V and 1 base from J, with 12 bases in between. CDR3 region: CASSDGGRLNTGELFF. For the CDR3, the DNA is TGTGCCAGCAGTGATGGAGGACGATTGAACACCGGGGAGCTGTTTTTT.